The clone carrying this T cell receptor beta chain has a count of ten or more. The data belong to a study of neurological immune-mediated disorders. Time point here: longitudinal time-point 1 (baseline). A single record per CDR3 protein comes from TCRdb applying MiXCR to the 5' RACE reads. The sample comprises approximately 37,000 distinct CDR3 sequences, less than 3.5% of which are singletons, and roughly 7.7% rests with the top ten. What was sequenced was PBMCs. The TCR sequence derives from a woman aged 60-75 years with multiple sclerosis.

The CDR3 DNA is TGTGCCAGCAGCCAACAGGGTGGTCAGCCCCAGCATTTT. Residues: CASSQQGGQPQHF. The chain recombines TRBV3-1 with TRBJ1-5; tentatively, D is TRBD1 (5 bases). V gave up 2 bases and J gave up 6 bases, with 8 bases separating them. This CDR3 spans 13 amino acids. In germline, CDR1 is LGHDT, CDR2 YNNKEL (reference sequence).